This paragraph reports one T cell receptor (beta chain). The antigen remains undetermined. The data stem from a study of T cell responses to AZD1222 COVID-19 vaccine. Study conclusions and caveats: Most donors were white British, females outnumbered males, and clonal diversity was possibly underestimated. Close to half of all spike-specific TCRs reportedly target regions of the variants that are unmutated.

V lost 8 bases to trimming and J lost 3 bases, with 17 bases between them. The CDR3 spans 14 residues. CDR1 is GTSNPN, CDR2 SVGIG, per germline (reference sequence). Repertoires were generated with immunoSEQ multiplex PCR, while TCRdb's copy carries only in-frame clones and drops some. The data contain over 150,000 clones, approximately 94% of them seen just once; the ten biggest clones take up around 1.6%. The input for sequencing was peripheral blood, taken 28 days after the second AZD1222 dose. The receptor comes from an adult who received the AZD1222 COVID-19 vaccine. V is TRBV30 and J is TRBJ1-3; D not resolved. The DNA of the CDR3 is TGTGCCACCTCAAGGGTAGCACTTGGAAACACCATATATTTT. This gives the protein CATSRVALGNTIYF.